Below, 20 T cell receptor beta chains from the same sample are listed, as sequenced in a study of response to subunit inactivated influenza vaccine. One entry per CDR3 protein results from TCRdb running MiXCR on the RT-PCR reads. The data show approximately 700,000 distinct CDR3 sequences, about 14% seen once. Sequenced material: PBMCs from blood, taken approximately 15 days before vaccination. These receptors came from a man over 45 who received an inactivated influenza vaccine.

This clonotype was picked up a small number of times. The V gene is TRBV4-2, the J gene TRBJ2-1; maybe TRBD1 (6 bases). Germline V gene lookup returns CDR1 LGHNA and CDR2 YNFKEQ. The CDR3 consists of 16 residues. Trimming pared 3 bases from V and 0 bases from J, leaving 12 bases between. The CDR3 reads CASSQEQGSSYNEQFF. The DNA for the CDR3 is TGTGCCAGCAGCCAGGAACAGGGTTCCTCCTACAATGAGCAGTTCTTC.

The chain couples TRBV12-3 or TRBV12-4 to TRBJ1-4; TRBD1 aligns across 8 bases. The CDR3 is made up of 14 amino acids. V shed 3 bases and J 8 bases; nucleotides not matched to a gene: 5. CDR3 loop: CASSFSTGGEKLFF. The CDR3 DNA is TGTGCCAGCAGTTTTTCCACAGGGGGGGAAAAACTGTTTTTT.

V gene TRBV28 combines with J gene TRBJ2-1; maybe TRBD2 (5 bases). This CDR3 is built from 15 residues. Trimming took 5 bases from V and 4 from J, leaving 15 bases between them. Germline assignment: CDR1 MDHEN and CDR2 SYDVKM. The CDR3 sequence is CASSPRAGQYNEQFF. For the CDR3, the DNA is TGTGCCAGCAGTCCACGGGCGGGCCAGTACAATGAGCAGTTCTTC.

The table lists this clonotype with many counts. CDR3 residues: CASSLRRNEQFF. The CDR3, as DNA: TGTGCCAGCAGCCTGAGAAGGAATGAGCAGTTCTTC. The V call is TRBV7-2, the J call TRBJ2-1; D gene uncertain. This CDR3 region has 12 residues. The ends were cut back, 5 bases at V and 7 bases at J, with 9 bases in the middle. Germline CDR1 and CDR2: SGHTA and FQGNSA.

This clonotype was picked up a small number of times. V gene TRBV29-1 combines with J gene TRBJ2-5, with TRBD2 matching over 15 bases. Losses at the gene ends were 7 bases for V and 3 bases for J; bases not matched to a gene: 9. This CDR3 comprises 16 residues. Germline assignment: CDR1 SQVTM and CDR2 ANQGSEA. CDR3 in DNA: TGCAGCGCAGGGACTAGCGGGAGGACGGTAAAAGAGACCCAGTACTTC. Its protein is CSAGTSGRTVKETQYF.

The CDR3 DNA sequence: TGTGCCAGCAGCTATACAGGGGGCGCTTTGACGGCTTCGAACACCGGGGAGCTGTTTTTT. This codes for CASSYTGGALTASNTGELFF. The chain employs TRBV5-4 and TRBJ2-2; 9 bases are a match to TRBD1. V lost 3 bases, J lost 0 bases, and 15 bases stayed unmatched. This CDR3 has 20 residues. From germline, CDR1 is SGHNT and CDR2 YYREEE (reference sequence).

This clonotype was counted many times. The CDR3 region is CASSVDRGQGYTF. The CDR3 DNA sequence: TGCGCCAGCAGCGTAGACAGGGGGCAAGGCTACACCTTC. V is TRBV5-1 and J is TRBJ1-2; 10 nucleotides match TRBD1. The V gene end was trimmed by 4 bases and the J gene end by 8 bases; junction bases not matched to a gene: 5. This CDR3 has 13 residues. Germline values: CDR1 SGHRS, CDR2 YFSETQ.

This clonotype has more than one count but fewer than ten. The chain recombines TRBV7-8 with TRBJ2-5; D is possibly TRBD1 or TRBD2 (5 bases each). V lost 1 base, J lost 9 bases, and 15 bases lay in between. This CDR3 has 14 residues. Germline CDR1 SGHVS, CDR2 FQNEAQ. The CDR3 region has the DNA TGTGCCAGCAGCTTAGGCAGCGAGAGAGGGGCCCAGTACTTC. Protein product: CASSLGSERGAQYF.

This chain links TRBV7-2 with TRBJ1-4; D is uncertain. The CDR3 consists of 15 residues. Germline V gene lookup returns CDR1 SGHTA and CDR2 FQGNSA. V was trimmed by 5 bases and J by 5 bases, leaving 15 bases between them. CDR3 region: CASSQGGRLNEKLFF. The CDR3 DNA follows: TGTGCCAGCAGCCAAGGAGGACGGCTAAATGAAAAACTGTTTTTT. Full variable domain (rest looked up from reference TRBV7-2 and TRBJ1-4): GAGVSQSPSNKVTEKGKDVELRCDPISGHTALYWYRQSLGQGLEFLIYFQGNSAPDKSGLPSDRFSAERTGGSVSTLTIQRTQQEDSAVYLCASSQGGRLNEKLFFGSGTQLSVL.

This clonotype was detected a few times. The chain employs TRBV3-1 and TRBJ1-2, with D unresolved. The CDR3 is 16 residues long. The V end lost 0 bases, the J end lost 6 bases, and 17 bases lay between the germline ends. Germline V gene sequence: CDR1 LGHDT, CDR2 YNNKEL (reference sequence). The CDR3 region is CASSQDGRSRGDGYTF. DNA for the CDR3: TGTGCCAGCAGCCAAGATGGTAGATCCCGTGGGGATGGCTACACCTTC.

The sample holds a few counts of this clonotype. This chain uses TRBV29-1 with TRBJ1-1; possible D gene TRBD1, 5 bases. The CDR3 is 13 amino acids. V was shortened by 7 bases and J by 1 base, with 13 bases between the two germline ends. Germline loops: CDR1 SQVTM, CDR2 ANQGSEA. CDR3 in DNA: TGCAGCGCTGGGGCGGGGCAGAACACTGAAGCTTTCTTT. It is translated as CSAGAGQNTEAFF.

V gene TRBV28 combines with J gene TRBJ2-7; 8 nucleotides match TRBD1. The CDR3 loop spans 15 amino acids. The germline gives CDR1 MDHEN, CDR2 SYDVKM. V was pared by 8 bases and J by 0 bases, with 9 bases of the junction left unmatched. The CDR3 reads CASQGAHPSSYEQYF. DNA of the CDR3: TGTGCCAGCCAGGGGGCCCACCCAAGCTCCTACGAGCAGTACTTC.

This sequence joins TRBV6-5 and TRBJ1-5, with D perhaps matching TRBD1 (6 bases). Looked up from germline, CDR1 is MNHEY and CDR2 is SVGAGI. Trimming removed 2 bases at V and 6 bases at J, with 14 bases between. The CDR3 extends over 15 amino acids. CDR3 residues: CASSYRGGRGQPQHF. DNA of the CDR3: TGTGCCAGCAGTTACAGGGGGGGAAGGGGTCAGCCCCAGCATTTT.

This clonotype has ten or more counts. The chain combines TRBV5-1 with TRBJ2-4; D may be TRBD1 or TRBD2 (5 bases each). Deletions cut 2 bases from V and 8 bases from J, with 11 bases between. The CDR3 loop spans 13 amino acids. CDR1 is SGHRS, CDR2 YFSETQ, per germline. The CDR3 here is CASSFGGLDIQYF. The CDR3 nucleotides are TGCGCCAGCAGCTTTGGGGGTCTGGACATTCAGTACTTC.

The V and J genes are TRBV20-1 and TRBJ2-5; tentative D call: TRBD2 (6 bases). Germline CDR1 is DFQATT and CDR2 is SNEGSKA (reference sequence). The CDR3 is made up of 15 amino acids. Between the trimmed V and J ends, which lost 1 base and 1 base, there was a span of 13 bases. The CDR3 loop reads CSARAASEIQETQYF. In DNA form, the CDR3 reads TGCAGTGCTAGAGCGGCTAGCGAGATCCAAGAGACCCAGTACTTC.

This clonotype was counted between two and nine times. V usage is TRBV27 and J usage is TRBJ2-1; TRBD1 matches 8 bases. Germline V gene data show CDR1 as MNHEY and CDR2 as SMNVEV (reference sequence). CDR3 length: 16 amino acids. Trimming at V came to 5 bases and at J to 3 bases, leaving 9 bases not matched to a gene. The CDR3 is CASSPKTGAVYNEQFF. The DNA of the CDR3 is TGTGCCAGCAGTCCGAAGACAGGGGCCGTCTACAATGAGCAGTTCTTC.

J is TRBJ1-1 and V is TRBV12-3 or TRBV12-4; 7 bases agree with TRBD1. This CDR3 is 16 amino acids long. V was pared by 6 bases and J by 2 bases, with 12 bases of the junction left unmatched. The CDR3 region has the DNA TGTGCCAGCAGCCACCGAGCAGGGGGACGCAACACTGAAGCTTTCTTT. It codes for CASSHRAGGRNTEAFF.

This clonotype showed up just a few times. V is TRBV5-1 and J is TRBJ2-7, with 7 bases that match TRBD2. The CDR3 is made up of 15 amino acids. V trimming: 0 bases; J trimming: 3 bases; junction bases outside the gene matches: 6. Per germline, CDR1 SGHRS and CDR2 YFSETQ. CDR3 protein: CASSLAFQRGYEQYF. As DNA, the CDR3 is TGCGCCAGCAGCTTGGCGTTCCAGCGGGGCTACGAGCAGTACTTC.

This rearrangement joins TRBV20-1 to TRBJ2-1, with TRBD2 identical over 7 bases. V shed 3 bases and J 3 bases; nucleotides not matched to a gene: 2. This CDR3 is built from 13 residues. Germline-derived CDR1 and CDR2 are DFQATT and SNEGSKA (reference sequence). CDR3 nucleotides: TGCAGTGCTAGTAGCGGGTTCTACAATGAGCAGTTCTTC. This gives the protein CSASSGFYNEQFF.

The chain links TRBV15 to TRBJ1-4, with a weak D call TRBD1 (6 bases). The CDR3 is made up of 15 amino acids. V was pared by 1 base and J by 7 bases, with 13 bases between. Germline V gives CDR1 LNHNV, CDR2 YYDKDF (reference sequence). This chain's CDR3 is CATSRVGDKSEKLFF. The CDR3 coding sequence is TGTGCCACCAGCAGAGTTGGGGACAAATCTGAAAAACTGTTTTTT.